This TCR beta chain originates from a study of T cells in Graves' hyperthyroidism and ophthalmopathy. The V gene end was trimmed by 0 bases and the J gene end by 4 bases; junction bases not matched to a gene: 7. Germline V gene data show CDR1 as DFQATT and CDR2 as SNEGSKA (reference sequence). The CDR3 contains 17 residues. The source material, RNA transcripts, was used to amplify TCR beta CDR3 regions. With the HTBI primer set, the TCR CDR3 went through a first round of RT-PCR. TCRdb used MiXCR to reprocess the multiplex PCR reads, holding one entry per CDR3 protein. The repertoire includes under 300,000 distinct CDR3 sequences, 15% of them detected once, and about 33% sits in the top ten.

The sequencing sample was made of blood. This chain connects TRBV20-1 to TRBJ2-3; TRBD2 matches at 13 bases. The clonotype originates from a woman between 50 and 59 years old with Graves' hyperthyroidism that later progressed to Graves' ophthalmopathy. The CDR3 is CSARDLTSGRAADTQYF. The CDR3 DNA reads TGCAGTGCTAGAGATCTAACTAGCGGGAGGGCCGCAGATACGCAGTATTTT.